Listed below are T cell receptor beta chains from one sample, sequenced in a study of tumor-infiltrating lymphocytes in primary liver carcinoma. Using its own MiXCR run on the multiplex PCR reads, TCRdb lists one record per CDR3 protein. The table has 30,000 to 40,000 distinct CDR3 sequences, over 65% seen once; the top ten hold roughly 15%. Sequencing was done on a sample of liver tumor tissue from sampling region 4. Receptors were obtained from a man aged 40-49 years with primary liver carcinoma and hepatitis B virus infection. The CDR3 runs from the conserved cysteine through the conserved F or W. A D gene is named only where the DNA matches it firmly.

v_call: TRBV7-9
j_call: TRBJ1-4
d_call: TRBD1
cdr3_aa: CACSSGQDGGEKLFF

v_call: TRBV4-1
j_call: TRBJ2-1
d_call: -
cdr3_aa: CTSSQDRRGRARVRNEQFF

v_call: TRBV6-1
j_call: TRBJ2-1
d_call: TRBD1
cdr3_aa: CACSEGTGDEQFF

v_call: TRBV29-1
j_call: TRBJ2-5
d_call: -
cdr3_aa: CSVEAYVQGTQYF

v_call: TRBV4-2
j_call: TRBJ2-1
d_call: -
cdr3_aa: CASSHAGGLGNNERFF

v_call: TRBV28
j_call: TRBJ2-1
d_call: TRBD2
cdr3_aa: CASRPAGNLYEQFF

v_call: TRBV5-8
j_call: TRBJ1-5
d_call: -
cdr3_aa: CASNSGHRPQHF

v_call: TRBV6-1
j_call: TRBJ2-2
d_call: -
cdr3_aa: CASSETLPGGAANTGELFF

v_call: TRBV30
j_call: TRBJ2-1
d_call: -
cdr3_aa: CAWSPSGEKEFF

v_call: TRBV29-1
j_call: TRBJ1-1
d_call: -
cdr3_aa: CGVLPGWGMSTEAFF

v_call: TRBV5-1
j_call: TRBJ2-3
d_call: TRBD1
cdr3_aa: CASRTPSTDRGQSTDTQYF

v_call: TRBV5-1
j_call: TRBJ2-3
d_call: -
cdr3_aa: CASRLNGRTSTGTQYF

v_call: TRBV5-1
j_call: TRBJ2-5
d_call: -
cdr3_aa: CASNLASLETQYF

v_call: TRBV10-3
j_call: TRBJ1-5
d_call: TRBD1
cdr3_aa: CAISADRDGPQLF

v_call: TRBV28
j_call: TRBJ2-3
d_call: TRBD2
cdr3_aa: CASSLQLLAGATDTQYF

v_call: TRBV5-1
j_call: TRBJ2-3
d_call: TRBD2
cdr3_aa: CASSYLAGSSIDTQYF